The following is a TCR beta chain sequence with its context. What it binds is unknown. In the sorted-subset replicate PCRs, 200 ng DNA, 29,000 or so T cell genomes, was used. The assay was immunoSEQ multiplex PCR, and TCRdb's table has in-frame clones only and misses some. Of some 320,000 clones listed, 87% were seen once; the top ten hold 15% to 20%. CDR3 length equals 13 residues. CDR1 and CDR2 (germline): MNHEY, SVGAGI. V lost 6 bases and J lost 3; bases outside the gene matches: 5. This record belongs to a study of shared clonotypes between healthy human individuals. Across the whole study: CD4 naive and memory got three plates each, CD8 naive two, CD8 memory one.

The study, taken as a whole, reports: When naive CD4 clonotypes were compared across a handful of donors, approximately 4.9% were shared. Larger estimated richness was generally seen in naive subsets than in memory subsets.

Sequenced input: memory CD8+ T cells sorted from blood. The subset: CD45RO+ cells pooled with CCR7-negative TemRA cells. The clonotype originates from a young man in good health. This rearrangement joins TRBV6-5 to TRBJ2-7, with 7 bases that match TRBD1. CDR3 in DNA: TGTGCCAGCAGCCCCGGGACAGTCTACGAGCAGTACTTC. The encoded protein is CASSPGTVYEQYF.